The 20 T cell receptor beta chains below come from one sample, sequenced in a study of T cell responses to AZD1222 COVID-19 vaccine. The data were produced by immunoSEQ multiplex PCR, yet TCRdb's version contains in-frame clones alone and is incomplete. The profile shows some 170,000 clones, less than 90% of them singletons. The material was peripheral blood, obtained on day 0 of AZD1222 vaccination. These receptor sequences come from an adult in good health.

This rearrangement joins TRBV5-5 to TRBJ2-7, with 10 nucleotides matching TRBD2. The CDR3 runs to 15 residues. V shed 4 bases, J shed 6 bases, and the junction held 10 bases outside the gene matches. Germline V gives CDR1 SGHKS, CDR2 YYEKEE (reference sequence). The CDR3 sequence is CASSEGSSGRTEQYF. DNA of the CDR3: TGTGCCAGCAGCGAGGGATCTAGCGGGAGAACCGAGCAGTACTTC.

The rearrangement links TRBV2 to TRBJ2-1, with 8 bases fitting TRBD2. With 6 bases clipped from V and 2 bases from J, the junction kept 6 bases outside the gene matches. This CDR3 is 15 amino acids long. Germline V CDR1 and CDR2: SNHLY, FYNNEI. Here the CDR3 reads CASRRGSGTYNEQFF. In nucleotides, the CDR3 is TGTGCCAGCAGAAGGGGTAGCGGGACCTACAATGAGCAGTTCTTC.

This clone was detected only once. The gene calls are TRBV10-3 and TRBJ2-1; D gene unclear. Deletions cut 4 bases from V and 9 bases from J, with 13 bases between. The CDR3 consists of 13 residues. From germline, CDR1 is ENHRY and CDR2 SYGVKD. Written as DNA, the CDR3 is TGTGCCATCAGTGCCCAGGTAGCCGCTGAGCAGTTCTTC. Translated: CAISAQVAAEQFF.

The CDR3 coding sequence is TGTGCCACCAGTGATTGGCAGGGGTACGGCTACACCTTC. Protein product: CATSDWQGYGYTF. The chain carries TRBV24-1 and TRBJ1-2; D may be TRBD1 (6 bases). The CDR3 spans 13 residues. The V end was cut by 2 bases, the J end by 8 bases, with 11 bases between. Germline values: CDR1 KGHDR, CDR2 SFDVKD.

The V gene is TRBV7-2, the J gene TRBJ1-3, with a weak D call TRBD1 (5 bases). CDR3 size: 16 residues. Trimming left V 0 bases short and J 0 bases short, with 9 bases between. The V gene's germline CDR1 is SGHTA and CDR2 FQGNSA. CDR3 amino acids: CASSLAGPGSGNTIYF. The CDR3 nucleotides read TGTGCCAGCAGCTTAGCGGGGCCCGGCTCTGGAAACACCATATATTTT.

This chain connects TRBV25-1 to TRBJ1-1, with a possible D match to TRBD1 (5 bases). V was trimmed by 6 bases and J by 1 base, leaving 12 bases between them. CDR1 MGHDK and CDR2 SYGVNS come from the germline V gene. The CDR3 consists of 14 residues. CDR3 in amino acids: CASRERGGNTEAFF. The CDR3 DNA reads TGTGCCAGCAGGGAGCGGGGGGGGAACACTGAAGCTTTCTTT.

For this clone: Other DNA sequences in the sample encode the same CDR3. This chain uses TRBV5-1 with TRBJ1-2; 12 bases map to TRBD1. The germline CDR1 and CDR2 sequences are SGHRS and YFSETQ. V shed 4 bases and J 2 bases; nucleotides not matched to a gene: 3. This CDR3 comprises 15 residues. The CDR3 sequence is CASSLGTGGNYGYTF. The CDR3 DNA is TGCGCCAGCAGCCTGGGGACAGGGGGCAACTATGGCTACACCTTC.

This chain joins TRBV28 and TRBJ1-5, with 9 bases matching TRBD1. In germline, CDR1 is MDHEN, CDR2 SYDVKM. V trimming: 4 bases; J trimming: 5 bases; junction bases outside the gene matches: 9. The length of the CDR3 is 16 residues. CDR3 bases: TGTGCCAGCAGTTCCTCAGGACAGGGGTCAGATCAGCCCCAGCATTTT. It is translated as CASSSSGQGSDQPQHF.

This clone was recorded once. V usage is TRBV6-5 and J usage is TRBJ2-3, with 7 positions matching TRBD1. V trimming: 6 bases; J trimming: 8 bases; junction bases outside the gene matches: 11. The CDR3 sequence is 14 residues long. Germline CDR1 and CDR2: MNHEY and SVGAGI. CDR3 nucleotide sequence: TGTGCCAGCAGGGGGACAGCCAGCAGCGGTACGCAGTATTTT. The encoded protein is CASRGTASSGTQYF.

The V gene is TRBV7-3, the J gene TRBJ2-3; tentatively, D is TRBD1 (6 bases). Germline assignment: CDR1 SGHTA and CDR2 FQGTGA. The CDR3 totals 15 residues. The V end was cut by 5 bases, the J end by 1 base, with 13 bases between. The CDR3 DNA sequence: TGTGCCAGCAGCACACAGGGTAGGGGCACAGATACGCAGTATTTT. This sequence encodes CASSTQGRGTDTQYF. Looking up the rest from reference TRBV7-3 and TRBJ2-3 gives the full variable domain: GAGVSQTPSNKVTEKGKYVELRCDPISGHTALYWYRQSLGQGPEFLIYFQGTGAADDSGLPNDRFFAVRPEGSVSTLKIQRTERGDSAVYLCASSTQGRGTDTQYFGPGTRLTVL.

The CDR3 DNA sequence: TGCAGCGTTGAGTGGGGGGTGGACACCGGGGAGCTGTTTTTT. Amino acid sequence: CSVEWGVDTGELFF. The chain combines TRBV29-1 with TRBJ2-2; a possible D gene is TRBD2 (6 bases). There are 14 residues in the CDR3. Germline CDR1 reads SQVTM; CDR2 reads ANQGSEA. Trimming removed 3 bases from V and 3 bases from J, with 11 bases in between.

The chain joins TRBV12-1 to TRBJ1-5; the table's D call, TRBD1, was not checked against the DNA. TRBV12-1 has pseudogene status. The CDR3 totals 20 residues. The CDR3 loop reads CASRYTPGQVDRGENQPQHF. The CDR3 region has the DNA TGTGCCAGCAGGTACACACCCGGACAGGTAGACAGGGGAGAGAATCAGCCCCAGCATTTT.

J is TRBJ2-1 and V is TRBV2, with 7 bases matching TRBD1. The CDR3 loop spans 13 amino acids. V dropped 7 bases and J dropped 6; count of bases not matched to a gene: 6. Germline V gene lookup returns CDR1 SNHLY and CDR2 FYNNEI. Here the CDR3 reads CASTGQPRNEQFF. As DNA, the CDR3 is TGTGCCAGCACGGGACAGCCCCGCAATGAGCAGTTCTTC.

This chain uses TRBV19 with TRBJ2-2; TRBD1 is a possible D gene (5 bases). The V gene's germline CDR1 is LNHDA and CDR2 SQIVND (reference sequence). This CDR3 has 14 residues. Trimming took 3 bases from V and 5 from J, leaving 10 bases between them. The CDR3 sequence: CASSIATATGELFF. The CDR3 nucleotides read TGTGCCAGTAGTATCGCGACAGCAACCGGGGAGCTGTTTTTT.

J is TRBJ1-6 and V is TRBV7-2; D might be TRBD1 (5 bases). Germline-derived CDR1 and CDR2 are SGHTA and FQGNSA. Trimming took off 2 bases at V and 10 bases at J, with 12 bases between the two ends. This CDR3 is 14 amino acids long. Written as DNA, the CDR3 is TGTGCCAGCAGCTTAATACCCCCAGGGTCACCCCTCCACTTT. This encodes CASSLIPPGSPLHF.

The J gene is TRBJ1-2, the V gene TRBV6-1; D unresolved. The CDR3 has 11 amino acids. The V and J ends lost 3 bases and 8 bases respectively, with 7 bases between them. CDR1 is MNHNS and CDR2 is SASEGT in the germline V gene. The CDR3 here is CASSDNSGYTF. The CDR3 coding sequence is TGTGCCAGCAGTGACAACAGCGGCTACACCTTC.

J is TRBJ2-3 and V is TRBV9, with 7 bases lining up with TRBD2. V shed 2 bases, J shed 0 bases, and the junction held 0 bases outside the gene matches. CDR3 length: 14 residues. Germline CDR1 SGDLS, CDR2 YYNGEE. DNA of the CDR3: TGTGCCAGCAGCGTTAGCGGGAGCACAGATACGCAGTATTTT. This translates into CASSVSGSTDTQYF.

This chain uses TRBV9 with TRBJ1-2; D gene ambiguous. Germline CDR1 is SGDLS and CDR2 is YYNGEE. The V and J ends lost 1 base and 5 bases respectively, with 9 bases between them. The CDR3 covers 13 residues. Here the CDR3 reads CASSVSAEYGYTF. For the CDR3, the DNA is TGTGCCAGCAGCGTAAGTGCAGAGTATGGCTACACCTTC.

This sequence joins TRBV15 and TRBJ2-1; D is ambiguous. Germline V gene data show CDR1 as LNHNV and CDR2 as YYDKDF (reference sequence). V dropped 4 bases and J dropped 8 bases, with 18 bases sitting between them. There are 15 residues in the CDR3. In DNA, the CDR3 is TGTGCCACCAGCACCGGGCGAACGGGCCTCCATGAGCAGTTCTTC. It codes for CATSTGRTGLHEQFF.

V and J are TRBV2 and TRBJ1-3; D is perhaps TRBD1 (5 bases). The CDR3 consists of 14 residues. Trimming cost V 3 bases and J 4 bases, with 10 bases left between them. Germline loops: CDR1 SNHLY, CDR2 FYNNEI. The CDR3 is CASSDRAAGNTIYF. CDR3 DNA sequence: TGTGCCAGCAGTGACAGGGCGGCCGGAAACACCATATATTTT.